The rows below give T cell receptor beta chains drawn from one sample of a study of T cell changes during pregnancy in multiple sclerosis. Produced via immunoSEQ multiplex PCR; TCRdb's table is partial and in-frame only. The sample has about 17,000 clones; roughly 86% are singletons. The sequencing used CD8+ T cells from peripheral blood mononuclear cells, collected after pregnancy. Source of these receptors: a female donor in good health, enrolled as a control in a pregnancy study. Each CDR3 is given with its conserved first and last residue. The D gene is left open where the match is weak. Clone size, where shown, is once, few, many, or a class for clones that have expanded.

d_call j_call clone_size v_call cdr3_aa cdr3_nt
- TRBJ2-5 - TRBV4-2 CASSQDLEKKTQYF TGTGCCAGCAGCCAAGATCTAGAGAAAAAGACCCAGTACTTC
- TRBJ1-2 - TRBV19 CASTPVAGADRGYTF TGTGCCAGTACCCCCGTCGCGGGGGCAGACCGTGGCTACACCTTC
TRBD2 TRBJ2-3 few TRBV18 CASSLLRETDTQYF TGTGCCAGCTCACTACTGCGGGAGACAGATACGCAGTATTTT
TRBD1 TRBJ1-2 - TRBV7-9 CASSFSGGDGYTF TGTGCCAGCAGCTTTTCAGGGGGCGATGGCTACACCTTC
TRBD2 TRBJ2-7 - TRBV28 CASSTVPSGYEQYF TGTGCCAGCAGTACCGTCCCTAGCGGGTACGAGCAGTACTTC
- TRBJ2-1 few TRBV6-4 CASSDSEGAGGKDEQFF TGTGCCAGCAGTGACTCGGAGGGGGCGGGGGGCAAGGATGAGCAGTTCTTC
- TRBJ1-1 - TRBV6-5 CASSYEVLNTEAFF TGTGCCAGCAGTTACGAGGTTCTGAACACTGAAGCTTTCTTT
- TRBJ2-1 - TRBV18 CASSPWSTTLAPTLASYNEQFF TGTGCCAGCTCCCCCTGGTCTACGACTCTGGCGCCAACCCTGGCGTCCTACAATGAGCAGTTCTTC
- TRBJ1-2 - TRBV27 CASRYTGVMNGYTF TGTGCCAGCAGATATACCGGGGTAATGAATGGCTACACCTTC
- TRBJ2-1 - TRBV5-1 CASSLQQSSYNEQFF TGCGCCAGCAGCCTTCAACAAAGCTCCTACAATGAGCAGTTCTTC
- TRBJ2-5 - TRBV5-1 CASSLIAQRKETQYF TGCGCCAGCAGCTTGATCGCACAGAGAAAAGAGACCCAGTACTTC
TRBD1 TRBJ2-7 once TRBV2 CASTNRGIHYEQYF TGTGCCAGTACGAACAGGGGCATTCACTACGAGCAGTACTTC
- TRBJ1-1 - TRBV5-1 CASSQNPGQSGFPEAFF TGCGCCAGCAGCCAGAACCCCGGACAGTCTGGATTTCCGGAAGCTTTCTTT
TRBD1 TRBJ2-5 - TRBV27 CASSSTATGVKETQYF TGTGCCAGCAGTTCTACCGCGACAGGGGTAAAAGAGACCCAGTACTTC
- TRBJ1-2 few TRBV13 CASSLGSTDPYGYTF TGTGCCAGCAGCTTAGGGAGTACTGATCCTTATGGCTACACCTTC
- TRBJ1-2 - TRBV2 CASSAAGYGYTF TGTGCCAGCAGTGCGGCAGGCTATGGCTACACCTTC
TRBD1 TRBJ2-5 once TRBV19 CASSLTGGPETQYF TGTGCCAGTAGCCTGACAGGGGGTCCAGAGACCCAGTACTTC
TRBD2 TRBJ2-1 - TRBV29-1 CSVETASGISEQFF TGCAGCGTTGAGACCGCTAGCGGGATTAGTGAGCAGTTCTTC
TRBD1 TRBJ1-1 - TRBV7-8 CASSRLGQGAVYTEAFF TGTGCCAGCAGCAGACTCGGACAGGGGGCGGTGTACACTGAAGCTTTCTTT
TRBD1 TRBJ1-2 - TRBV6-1 CASSELTGNSYGYTF TGTGCCAGCAGTGAATTGACAGGGAATTCGTATGGCTACACCTTC
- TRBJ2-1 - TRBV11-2 CASSLDLAGPHYNEQFF TGTGCCAGCAGCTTAGATTTGGCAGGCCCTCATTACAATGAGCAGTTCTTC
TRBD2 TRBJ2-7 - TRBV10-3 CAISESKGREAPYEQYF TGTGCCATCAGTGAGTCGAAGGGGCGGGAGGCCCCCTACGAGCAGTACTTC
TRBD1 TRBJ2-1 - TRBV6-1 CARWDSVISYNEQFF TGTGCCAGGTGGGACAGCGTTATCTCCTACAATGAGCAGTTCTTC
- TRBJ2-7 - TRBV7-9 CASSLTETYEQYF TGTGCCAGCAGCTTAACGGAGACCTACGAGCAGTACTTC
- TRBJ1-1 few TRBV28 CASSLLPLSEAFF TGTGCCAGCAGCCTCCTTCCCTTGTCTGAAGCTTTCTTT
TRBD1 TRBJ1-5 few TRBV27 CASSSWTGPNQPQHF TGTGCCAGCAGTTCGTGGACAGGCCCCAATCAGCCCCAGCATTTT
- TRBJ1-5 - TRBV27 CASSPTYSNQPQHF TGTGCCAGCAGTCCAACCTATAGCAATCAGCCCCAGCATTTT
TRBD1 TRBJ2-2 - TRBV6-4 CASSGQGDGTGELFF TGTGCCAGCAGTGGACAGGGGGATGGCACCGGGGAGCTGTTTTTT
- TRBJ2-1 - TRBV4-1 CASSQEVHTPYNEQFF TGCGCCAGCAGCCAAGAGGTCCATACTCCCTACAATGAGCAGTTCTTC
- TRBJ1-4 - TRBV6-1 CASAEIVGRKLFF TGTGCCAGCGCGGAAATAGTTGGGAGAAAACTGTTTTTT
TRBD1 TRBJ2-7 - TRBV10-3 CAIGGQGPINDYEQYF TGTGCCATCGGGGGACAGGGCCCGATTAACGACTACGAGCAGTACTTC
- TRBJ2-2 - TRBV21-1 CASSTRHVGDPGQGNTGELFF TGTGCCAGCAGCACGCGCCACGTGGGGGACCCGGGACAGGGGAACACCGGGGAGCTGTTTTTT
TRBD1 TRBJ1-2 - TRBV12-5 CASGLDRSGQVLYYGYTF TGTGCTAGTGGTTTGGACAGGAGTGGACAGGTGCTATACTATGGCTACACCTTC
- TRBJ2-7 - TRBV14 CASSSRRGQAEQYF TGTGCCAGCAGCTCTCGGAGGGGGCAGGCCGAGCAGTACTTC
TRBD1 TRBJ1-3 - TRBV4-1 CASSPGQLSGNTIYF TGCGCCAGCAGCCCGGGACAGCTCTCTGGAAACACCATATATTTT
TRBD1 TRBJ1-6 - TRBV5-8 CASSRRDRVISPLHF TGTGCCAGCAGCCGTAGGGACAGGGTGATCTCACCCCTCCACTTT
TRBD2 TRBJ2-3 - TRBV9 CASSVAGLAGDTQYF TGTGCCAGCAGCGTAGCTGGACTAGCGGGGGATACGCAGTATTTT
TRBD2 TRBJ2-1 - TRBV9 CASSGGMGGLYNEQFF TGTGCCAGCAGCGGGGGGATGGGAGGGCTTTACAATGAGCAGTTCTTC
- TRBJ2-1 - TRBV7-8 CASSLLTEYNEQFF TGTGCCAGCAGCTTATTGACAGAATACAATGAGCAGTTCTTC
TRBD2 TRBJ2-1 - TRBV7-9 CASSLYSGRLNEQFF TGTGCCAGCAGCCTTTATAGCGGGCGGCTCAATGAGCAGTTCTTC
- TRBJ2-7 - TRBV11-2 CASSRLSYEQYF TGTGCCAGCAGCCGACTGTCTTACGAGCAGTACTTC
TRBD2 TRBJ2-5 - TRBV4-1 CASSQGTRGGPGTQYF TGCGCCAGCAGCCAAGGGACGCGGGGGGGCCCGGGGACCCAGTACTTC
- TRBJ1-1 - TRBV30 CAWSVRENTEAFF TGTGCCTGGAGTGTCAGGGAGAACACTGAAGCTTTCTTT
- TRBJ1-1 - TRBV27 CASRWTVYTEAFF TGTGCCAGCAGGTGGACAGTCTACACTGAAGCTTTCTTT
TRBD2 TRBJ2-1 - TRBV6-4 CASSDSAGGGDEQFF TGTGCCAGCAGTGACTCAGCGGGGGGCGGTGATGAGCAGTTCTTC
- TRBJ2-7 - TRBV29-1 CSVEGVEGAEQYF TGCAGCGTTGAGGGGGTGGAGGGAGCCGAGCAGTACTTC
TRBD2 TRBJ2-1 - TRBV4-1 CASSPGGVYNEQFF TGCGCCAGCAGCCCGGGGGGGGTTTACAATGAGCAGTTCTTC
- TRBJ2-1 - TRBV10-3 CAISESVTAEQFF TGTGCCATCAGTGAGAGCGTTACGGCTGAGCAGTTCTTC
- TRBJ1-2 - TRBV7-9 CASSLAYEDDKNGYTF TGTGCCAGCAGCTTAGCGTATGAGGATGATAAGAATGGCTACACCTTC
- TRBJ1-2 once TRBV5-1 CASSLGSLVVQATGYTF TGCGCCAGCAGCTTGGGGTCATTAGTCGTCCAGGCAACCGGCTACACCTTC
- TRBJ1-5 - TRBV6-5 CASSYEGDQPQHF TGTGCCAGCAGTTACGAAGGGGATCAGCCCCAGCATTTT
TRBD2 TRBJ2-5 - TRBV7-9 CASSLVGGEETQYF TGTGCCAGCAGCTTAGTTGGGGGGGAAGAGACCCAGTACTTC
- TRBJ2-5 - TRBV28 CASSFPFPSEGEPWTQYF TGTGCCAGCAGTTTTCCCTTTCCTAGTGAGGGAGAGCCGTGGACCCAGTACTTC
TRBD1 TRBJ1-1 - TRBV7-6 CASSSSLGGDTEAFF TGTGCCAGCAGCTCATCTCTAGGGGGCGACACTGAAGCTTTCTTT
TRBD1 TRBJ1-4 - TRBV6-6 CASSTYSGQDGEKLFF TGTGCCAGCAGTACATACAGCGGACAGGACGGGGAAAAACTGTTTTTT
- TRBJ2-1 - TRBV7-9 CASSLAADGGEQFF TGTGCCAGCAGCTTAGCTGCGGACGGGGGTGAGCAGTTCTTC
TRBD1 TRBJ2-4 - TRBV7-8 CASTPGQGRIAKNIQYF TGTGCCAGCACCCCGGGACAGGGGCGAATAGCCAAAAACATTCAGTACTTC
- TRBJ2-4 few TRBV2 CASSDTLVANKNIQYF TGTGCCAGCAGCGACACACTCGTGGCCAACAAAAACATTCAGTACTTC
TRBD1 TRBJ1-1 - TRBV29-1 CSVEVGQAEAFF TGCAGCGTTGAAGTGGGACAGGCCGAAGCTTTCTTT